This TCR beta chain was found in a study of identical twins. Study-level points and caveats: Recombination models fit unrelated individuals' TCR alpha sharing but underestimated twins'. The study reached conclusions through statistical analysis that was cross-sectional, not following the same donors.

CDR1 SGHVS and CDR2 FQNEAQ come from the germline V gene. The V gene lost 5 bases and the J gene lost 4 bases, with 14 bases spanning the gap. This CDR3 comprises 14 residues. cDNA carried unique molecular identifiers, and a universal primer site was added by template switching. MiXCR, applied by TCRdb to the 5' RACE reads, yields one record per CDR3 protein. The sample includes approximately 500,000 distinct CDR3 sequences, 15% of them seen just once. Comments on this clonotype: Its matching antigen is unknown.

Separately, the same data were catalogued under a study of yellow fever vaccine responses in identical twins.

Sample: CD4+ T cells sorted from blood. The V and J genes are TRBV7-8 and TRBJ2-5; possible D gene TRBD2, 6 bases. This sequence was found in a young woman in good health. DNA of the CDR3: TGTGCCAGCAGCCGACTAGTAGAGGGAGAGACCCAGTACTTC. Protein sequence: CASSRLVEGETQYF.